The 14 T cell receptor beta chains given below trace back to one sample, sequenced in a study of OX40 agonist ivuxolimab in advanced cancers. Clones were read by immunoSEQ multiplex PCR, and TCRdb kept only the in-frame ones, dropping some. Of roughly 110,000 clones listed, about nine tenths are singletons. The specimen was CD4+ or CD8+ T cells sorted from blood, collected in a trial of the OX40 agonist ivuxolimab. The origin of the receptors is an adult with an advanced solid tumor such as melanoma, head and neck, liver or kidney cancer.

The chain uses TRBV7-6 and TRBJ2-5; D unclear. Trimming took 6 bases from V and 5 from J, leaving 10 bases between them. This CDR3 is built from 12 residues. Germline V gene data show CDR1 as SGHVS and CDR2 as FNYEAQ. The CDR3 is CASRTLGETQYF. In nucleotides, the CDR3 is TGTGCCAGCAGGACCCTGGGGGAGACCCAGTACTTC. The variable domain in full, with the rest retrieved from reference TRBV7-6 and TRBJ2-5, is GAGVSQSPRYKVTKRGQDVALRCDPISGHVSLYWYRQALGQGPEFLTYFNYEAQQDKSGLPNDRFSAERPEGSISTLTIQRTEQRDSAMYRCASRTLGETQYFGPGTRLLVL.

The gene calls are TRBV7-7 and TRBJ1-6, with D unclear. The CDR3 runs to 14 residues. Germline assignment: CDR1 SSHAT and CDR2 FNYEAQ (reference sequence). V was trimmed by 5 bases and J by 13 bases, leaving 18 bases between them. The CDR3 DNA is TGTGCCAGCAGCCCCCCGGCCGCGTGGGCGCCCCTCCACTTT. It yields the protein CASSPPAAWAPLHF.

The chain recombines TRBV29-1 with TRBJ1-6; no definite D call. Per germline, CDR1 SQVTM and CDR2 ANQGSEA. Trimming shortened V by 4 bases and J by 7 bases, and 11 bases separated the two germline ends. The CDR3 runs to 13 residues. CDR3 bases: TGCAGCGTTGTGACGGCTCCAAATTCACCCCTCCACTTT. Amino acids: CSVVTAPNSPLHF.

The J gene is TRBJ1-4, the V gene TRBV28; D gene ambiguous. The CDR3 extends over 17 amino acids. Germline-derived CDR1 and CDR2 are MDHEN and SYDVKM. Trimming took off 1 base at V and 0 bases at J, with 12 bases between the two ends. CDR3 nucleotide sequence: TGTGCCAGCAGTTTATTTGGTACAGTTCCAACTAATGAAAAACTGTTTTTT. As protein: CASSLFGTVPTNEKLFF.

V usage is TRBV5-1 and J usage is TRBJ2-2; D ambiguous. The V end was cut by 2 bases, the J end by 7 bases, with 6 bases between. The length of the CDR3 is 12 residues. CDR1 SGHRS and CDR2 YFSETQ come from the germline V gene. The CDR3 nucleotides read TGCGCCAGCAGCTTATCCTACGGGGAGCTGTTTTTT. This translates into CASSLSYGELFF.

The chain uses TRBV5-4 and TRBJ1-2; D may be TRBD1 (6 bases). The CDR3 totals 15 residues. Trimming removed 2 bases from V and 0 bases from J, with 11 bases in between. Per the germline V gene, CDR1 is SGHNT and CDR2 is YYREEE (reference sequence). CDR3 coding DNA: TGTGCCAGCAGCTTTCCGGGACAAACTAACTATGGCTACACCTTC. Its translation: CASSFPGQTNYGYTF.

This chain joins TRBV19 and TRBJ2-3, with 8 bases identical to TRBD2. CDR3 size: 14 residues. Looked up from germline, CDR1 is LNHDA and CDR2 is SQIVND (reference sequence). V shed 8 bases, J shed 1 base, and the junction held 5 bases outside the gene matches. CDR3 residues: CASSDSGGTDTQYF. The CDR3 DNA is TGTGCCAGTTCTGATAGCGGGGGCACAGATACGCAGTATTTT.

The chain employs TRBV30 and TRBJ2-3; D remains unclear. The V end lost 4 bases, the J end lost 5 bases, and 13 bases lay between the germline ends. From germline, CDR1 is GTSNPN and CDR2 SVGIG (reference sequence). The CDR3 extends over 13 amino acids. DNA of the CDR3: TGTGCCTGGAACATTCACTTTCAAGATACGCAGTATTTT. Its protein product is CAWNIHFQDTQYF.

The chain recombines TRBV19 with TRBJ1-1, with D possibly TRBD1 on 5 matching bases. Germline CDR1 is LNHDA and CDR2 is SQIVND (reference sequence). With 5 bases removed from V and 11 bases from J, the gap between germline ends came to 18 bases. The CDR3 length is 13 residues. DNA of the CDR3: TGTGCCAGTAGTCCAGGGCTTACTTTGGGGGCTTTCTTT. Its protein product is CASSPGLTLGAFF.

This chain links TRBV28 with TRBJ1-5, with 7 bases lining up with TRBD1. Germline-derived CDR1 and CDR2 are MDHEN and SYDVKM. This CDR3 comprises 17 residues. The V and J ends lost 5 bases and 2 bases, in that order; junction bases with no gene match: 12. The CDR3 sequence: CASSNRQGIIGNQPQHF. CDR3 coding DNA: TGTGCCAGCAGTAATAGACAGGGAATAATCGGCAATCAGCCCCAGCATTTT.

The chain carries TRBV7-2 and TRBJ1-5; D not resolved. Germline values: CDR1 SGHTA, CDR2 FQGNSA. The CDR3 contains 13 residues. The V end lost 2 bases, the J end lost 3 bases, and 5 bases lay between the germline ends. CDR3 region: CASSLLTNQPQHF. The CDR3 nucleotides read TGTGCCAGCAGCTTATTGACCAATCAGCCCCAGCATTTT.

This sequence joins TRBV28 and TRBJ1-5; tentative D call: TRBD1 (6 bases). Between the trimmed V and J ends, which lost 3 bases and 6 bases, there was a span of 21 bases. The CDR3 is made up of 17 amino acids. Germline CDR1 and CDR2: MDHEN and SYDVKM. The DNA of the CDR3 is TGTGCCAGCAGTTTCCGCACGTACAGGGAAAACCGTCAGCCCCAGCATTTT. It translates to CASSFRTYRENRQPQHF.

The chain is built from TRBV4-1 and TRBJ2-2; TRBD1 agrees at 7 bases. The CDR3 consists of 16 residues. Trimming removed 4 bases from V and 4 bases from J; junction bases left unmatched: 9. CDR1 is MGHRA, CDR2 YSYEKL, per germline. The CDR3 DNA reads TGCGCCAGCAGCCTCGGCCGGGACAGAGGCACCGGGGAGCTGTTTTTT. Translated: CASSLGRDRGTGELFF.

V usage is TRBV6-1 and J usage is TRBJ1-4, with 8 bases fitting TRBD1. CDR1 is MNHNS and CDR2 is SASEGT in the germline V gene. This CDR3 contains 14 residues. The J segment lost 5 bases and the V segment lost 6 bases, leaving 5 bases of the junction unmatched. As DNA, the CDR3 is TGTGCCAGCAGCGTCAGGGGGCTCAATGAAAAACTGTTTTTT. This encodes CASSVRGLNEKLFF.